The 24 T cell receptor beta chains below were found in one sample sequenced in a study of high-grade serous ovarian cancer treatment subgroups. Here immunoSEQ multiplex PCR was the method, and the copy in TCRdb shows in-frame clones only, minus some. Of 35,000 to 45,000 clones listed, about four fifths are singletons. The tumor samples were collected prior to definitive surgery or chemotherapy. The sample consisted of tumor tissue. The source is a human donor with high-grade serous ovarian cancer.

J is TRBJ2-2 and V is TRBV9; D gene ambiguous. V was cut by 4 bases and J by 2 bases, with 3 bases left in between. CDR1 is SGDLS and CDR2 is YYNGEE in the germline V gene. The CDR3 spans 12 residues. CDR3 residues: CASSINTGELFF. In nucleotides, the CDR3 is TGTGCCAGCAGCATCAACACCGGGGAGCTGTTTTTT.

This clone was observed a few times. This sample includes further DNA sequences coding for the same CDR3. The chain employs TRBV28 and TRBJ2-5; TRBD1 agrees at 8 bases. This CDR3 has 14 residues. After removal of 6 bases from V and 5 bases from J, the junction contained 8 bases not matched to a gene. Germline CDR1 MDHEN, CDR2 SYDVKM. The CDR3 reads CASSRGQGRETQYF. Here the CDR3 DNA reads TGTGCCAGCAGCCGCGGACAGGGCCGTGAGACCCAGTACTTC. Looking up the rest from reference TRBV28 and TRBJ2-5 gives the full variable domain: DVKVTQSSRYLVKRTGEKVFLECVQDMDHENMFWYRQDPGLGLRLIYFSYDVKMKEKGDIPEGYSVSREKKERFSLILESASTNQTSMYLCASSRGQGRETQYFGPGTRLLVL.

The chain employs TRBV19 and TRBJ2-5; maybe TRBD2 (5 bases). Germline CDR1 reads LNHDA; CDR2 reads SQIVND (reference sequence). V lost 0 bases to trimming and J lost 4 bases, with 15 bases between them. This CDR3 comprises 16 residues. The CDR3 coding sequence is TGTGCCAGTAGTATAGATGCCCTCGGACTCGGAGAGACCCAGTACTTC. It yields the protein CASSIDALGLGETQYF.

V is TRBV2 and J is TRBJ2-5; D is unclear. Deletions cut 5 bases from V and 5 bases from J, with 12 bases between. The CDR3 loop spans 13 amino acids. CDR1 SNHLY and CDR2 FYNNEI come from the germline V gene. In DNA, the CDR3 is TGTGCCAGCAGTCCCTGGCCCAGGGAGACCCAGTACTTC. Encoded protein: CASSPWPRETQYF.

The genes are TRBV11-2 and TRBJ1-1; possibly TRBD1 for D (5 bases). Trimming took 5 bases from V and 0 from J, leaving 13 bases between them. The CDR3 totals 15 residues. In germline, CDR1 is SGHAT, CDR2 FQNNGV. The CDR3 region has the DNA TGTGCCAGCAGCCCGCAGGGTTACATGAACACTGAAGCTTTCTTT. Its protein product is CASSPQGYMNTEAFF.

As DNA, the CDR3 is TGTGCCAGCAGCTTAGGTACGGTCTATGGCTACACCTTC. Its translation is CASSLGTVYGYTF. The rearrangement joins TRBV7-9 to TRBJ1-2; D remains ambiguous. V lost 1 base and J 4 bases, leaving 7 bases between the germline ends. The CDR3 runs 13 residues. The germline gives CDR1 SEHNR, CDR2 FQNEAQ (reference sequence).

This clone was counted a few times. V usage is TRBV19 and J usage is TRBJ1-5; 7 nucleotides line up with TRBD1. The CDR3 length is 14 residues. V dropped 5 bases and J dropped 7; count of bases not matched to a gene: 8. In germline, CDR1 is LNHDA, CDR2 SQIVND (reference sequence). The CDR3 sequence is CASSPGTVGQPQHF. In DNA, the CDR3 is TGTGCCAGTAGTCCCGGGACAGTAGGGCAGCCCCAGCATTTT.

The gene calls are TRBV11-3 and TRBJ2-5, with D possibly being TRBD2 (6 bases). Germline lookup yields CDR1 SGHNT and CDR2 YENEEA. The V end was cut by 1 base, the J end by 1 base, with 10 bases between. This CDR3 has 15 residues. In DNA, the CDR3 is TGTGCCAGCAGCTTAGGGCAGGGAGGCCAAGAGACCCAGTACTTC. It translates to CASSLGQGGQETQYF. The whole variable domain, remainder taken from reference TRBV11-3 and TRBJ2-5, is EAGVVQSPRYKIIEKKQPVAFWCNPISGHNTLYWYLQNLGQGPELLIRYENEEAVDDSQLPKDRFSAERLKGVDSTLKIQPAELGDSAVYLCASSLGQGGQETQYFGPGTRLLVL.

The J gene is TRBJ2-3, the V gene TRBV7-2; D gene ambiguous. CDR1 and CDR2 from the germline V gene are SGHTA and FQGNSA. V was trimmed by 4 bases and J by 0 bases, leaving 2 bases between them. The length of the CDR3 is 12 residues. CDR3 protein: CASSSSTDTQYF. The CDR3 DNA sequence: TGTGCCAGCAGCTCAAGCACAGATACGCAGTATTTT.

The chain employs TRBV6-5 and TRBJ2-1; D is possibly TRBD2 (6 bases). CDR1 MNHEY and CDR2 SVGAGI come from the germline V gene. This CDR3 spans 15 amino acids. V shed 7 bases and J shed 1 base, with 14 bases lying between them. CDR3 DNA sequence: TGTGCCAGCAAACCGGGAGTACGATCCTACAATGAGCAGTTCTTC. Protein sequence: CASKPGVRSYNEQFF.

The CDR3 is CASSMNRGLDEKLFF. Written as DNA, the CDR3 is TGTGCCAGCAGCATGAACAGGGGGCTTGATGAAAAACTGTTTTTT. J is TRBJ1-4 and V is TRBV5-4; 9 bases fit TRBD1. This CDR3 has 15 residues. The J segment lost 6 bases and the V segment lost 4 bases, leaving 7 bases of the junction unmatched. Germline V gene data show CDR1 as SGHNT and CDR2 as YYREEE (reference sequence). Supplemented by reference TRBV5-4 and TRBJ1-4, the full variable domain reads ETGVTQSPTHLIKTRGQQVTLRCSSQSGHNTVSWYQQALGQGPQFIFQYYREEENGRGNFPPRFSGLQFPNYSSELNVNALELDDSALYLCASSMNRGLDEKLFFGSGTQLSVL.

The rearrangement uses TRBV4-3 and TRBJ2-5, with D possibly matching TRBD2 (5 bases). The CDR3 contains 13 residues. The germline V gene has CDR1 LGHNA and CDR2 YSLEER. Trimming removed 3 bases at V and 4 bases at J, with 9 bases between. The chain's CDR3 is CASSQSTRETQYF. The CDR3 DNA reads as TGCGCCAGCAGCCAGTCCACTAGAGAGACCCAGTACTTC.

V gene TRBV9 combines with J gene TRBJ2-3; 11 bases align to TRBD1. This CDR3 is 15 amino acids long. Germline CDR1 SGDLS, CDR2 YYNGEE. V shed 2 bases and J 5 bases; nucleotides not matched to a gene: 4. The CDR3 reads CASSVMGQGVDTQYF. The DNA of the CDR3 is TGTGCCAGCAGCGTCATGGGACAGGGGGTAGATACGCAGTATTTT.

V gene TRBV2 combines with J gene TRBJ2-7, with unresolved D. Trimming cost V 5 bases and J 2 bases, with 4 bases left between them. The CDR3 spans 11 residues. Per the germline V gene, CDR1 is SNHLY and CDR2 is FYNNEI. CDR3 sequence reads: CASSYAYEQYF. DNA of the CDR3: TGTGCCAGCAGTTACGCCTACGAGCAGTACTTC.

This clone was detected a few times. The chain joins TRBV6-1 to TRBJ1-1; the D gene is possibly TRBD1 (6 bases). Germline CDR1 reads MNHNS; CDR2 reads SASEGT. V was pared by 2 bases and J by 7 bases, with 14 bases between. The CDR3 consists of 14 residues. The CDR3 is CASSELGGQGEAFF. For the CDR3, the DNA is TGTGCCAGCAGTGAATTGGGGGGGCAGGGTGAAGCTTTCTTT.

The V call is TRBV6-6, the J call TRBJ1-5, with TRBD1 as a possible D gene (5 bases). This CDR3 is 12 amino acids long. The germline V gene has CDR1 MNHNY and CDR2 SVGAGI (reference sequence). With 0 bases removed from V and 9 bases from J, the gap between germline ends came to 6 bases. This CDR3 is CASSYSQGPQHF. CDR3 in DNA: TGTGCCAGCAGTTACTCCCAGGGGCCCCAGCATTTT.

V usage is TRBV18 and J usage is TRBJ2-3; unclear D gene. The CDR3 has 13 amino acids. Trimming removed 2 bases from V and 2 bases from J, with 5 bases in between. Germline CDR1 KGHSH, CDR2 LQKENI. CDR3 sequence reads: CASSPRPTDTQYF. As DNA, the CDR3 is TGTGCCAGCTCACCAAGGCCCACAGATACGCAGTATTTT.

The chain carries TRBV7-8 and TRBJ2-5; D is possibly TRBD2 (6 bases). The CDR3 has 14 amino acids. V shed 4 bases and J shed 0 bases, with 9 bases lying between them. The germline gives CDR1 SGHVS, CDR2 FQNEAQ. CDR3 DNA sequence: TGTGCCAGCAGCTGGGGGACTCACCAAGAGACCCAGTACTTC. Translation gives CASSWGTHQETQYF.

CDR3: CASTTVRRWETQYF. In nucleotides, the CDR3 is TGTGCCAGCACCACCGTGAGAAGGTGGGAGACCCAGTACTTC. The chain uses TRBV6-1 and TRBJ2-5; D unresolved. The ends were cut back, 7 bases at V and 5 bases at J, with 17 bases in the middle. This CDR3 has 14 amino acids. Germline CDR1 and CDR2: MNHNS and SASEGT.

A few counts support this clone. The rearrangement links TRBV7-6 to TRBJ2-7, with 7 bases matching TRBD2. V dropped 5 bases and J dropped 4; count of bases not matched to a gene: 5. The germline gives CDR1 SGHVS, CDR2 FNYEAQ. The CDR3 has 13 amino acids. The CDR3 DNA follows: TGTGCCAGCAGCCTTGGCGGGGGTTACGAGCAGTACTTC. This sequence encodes CASSLGGGYEQYF.

This clone was detected once. This rearrangement joins TRBV5-5 to TRBJ2-1; TRBD2 aligns across 8 bases. V was clipped by 4 bases and J by 4 bases; unmatched bases: 7. The germline V gene encodes CDR1 SGHKS and CDR2 YYEKEE (reference sequence). This CDR3 comprises 15 residues. CDR3 nucleotide sequence: TGTGCCAGCAGCGGGGAACTAGCGGTGTACAATGAGCAGTTCTTC. This translates into CASSGELAVYNEQFF.

This clone was picked up a small number of times. The J gene is TRBJ1-1, the V gene TRBV6-6; D call uncertain. V dropped 4 bases and J dropped 0 bases, with 15 bases sitting between them. This CDR3 spans 16 amino acids. Germline CDR1 is MNHNY and CDR2 is SVGAGI (reference sequence). Here the CDR3 DNA reads TGTGCCAGCAGTTTATACCCGAACGGTCTGAACACTGAAGCTTTCTTT. It codes for CASSLYPNGLNTEAFF.

The J gene is TRBJ2-3, the V gene TRBV28, with unresolved D. The CDR3 spans 13 residues. The germline V gene has CDR1 MDHEN and CDR2 SYDVKM. V dropped 6 bases and J dropped 2 bases, with 9 bases sitting between them. CDR3 in DNA: TGTGCCAGCAGCCAACAGACCACAGATACGCAGTATTTT. Translated, it gives CASSQQTTDTQYF.

The chain is built from TRBV4-1 and TRBJ2-1, with 7 bases that match TRBD1. The germline V gene has CDR1 MGHRA and CDR2 YSYEKL. CDR3 length: 16 residues. J was trimmed by 3 bases and V by 5 bases; bases with no gene match: 10. This chain's CDR3 is CASSSSGTEHYNEQFF. The CDR3 nucleotides are TGCGCCAGCAGCTCTTCCGGGACAGAGCACTACAATGAGCAGTTCTTC.